Following are 2 T cell receptor beta chains from one sample sequenced in a study of CD8+CD57+ T cells in acquired aplastic anemia. It was patients with CD8+CD57+ cell expansion by flow cytometry who were chosen for sequencing. Investigators profiled TCR beta VDJ and CDR3 from genomic DNA template. TCRdb independently ran MiXCR on the reads; one entry per CDR3 protein. The sample yields around 130,000 distinct CDR3 sequences, about 50% seen once. The sequencing input was sorted CD4+, CD8+, or CD8+CD57+ T cells (not recorded which) from PBMCs. Receptor source: a human donor with aplastic anemia.

This clonotype was seen repeatedly, ten times or more. The chain couples TRBV2 to TRBJ1-5, with D uncertain. V lost 6 bases and J lost 7, with 16 bases in between. The germline V gene has CDR1 SNHLY and CDR2 FYNNEI. The CDR3 has 14 amino acids. The CDR3 DNA reads as TGTGCCAGCAGGGAGGACGGTCAAAAGCAGCCCCAGCATTTT. Its translation: CASREDGQKQPQHF.

The rearrangement links TRBV24-1 to TRBJ1-5; D is unresolved. The ends were cut back, 3 bases at V and 0 bases at J, with 5 bases in the middle. The CDR3 consists of 14 residues. Per the germline V gene, CDR1 is KGHDR and CDR2 is SFDVKD. CDR3 region: CATSDGDSNQPQHF. The CDR3 DNA follows: TGTGCCACCAGTGATGGAGATAGCAATCAGCCCCAGCATTTT.